This T cell receptor beta chain originates from a study of blood T cell repertoires in COVID-19. Study summary: The United States, Italy and Spain were the sources of the acute and convalescent COVID-19 samples.

This CDR3 comprises 13 residues. Germline assignment: CDR1 LGHDT and CDR2 YNNKEL (reference sequence). Trimming shortened V by 1 base and J by 4 bases, and 7 bases separated the two germline ends. This clone was counted a single time. Sequenced by immunoSEQ multiplex PCR; TCRdb stores in-frame clones only, minus some. The table has roughly 220,000 clones, less than 90% seen once. V gene TRBV3-1 (or the pseudogene TRBV3-2) combines with J gene TRBJ1-2; D unresolved. This TCR came from a woman aged 35 to 49 who had recovered from COVID-19. Specimen: PBMCs or T cells enriched from blood (not recorded which). The CDR3 region has the DNA TGTGCCAGCAGCCAAGGGTACAGCTATGGCTACACCTTC. Amino acids: CASSQGYSYGYTF.